The present entry profiles one T cell receptor beta chain with its context. There is no known antigen for this receptor. Nothing much larger sits one base from this clone, and base qualities are not available. Taken from the germline V gene (reference sequence), the CDR1 and CDR2 loops are GTSNPN and SVGIG. The CDR3 holds 16 amino acids from the cysteine to the phenylalanine. The DNA shown is the 48-base CDR3, in frame from base 1. V is pruned by 0 bases and J by 3 bases, leaving 7 bases of the junction without a gene match. The data originate from a study of control samples from healthy donors and cancer patients (dated by TCRdb to 2019 to 2021). Libraries were made using the immunoSEQ multiplex PCR assay. TCRdb obtained this table from immuneACCESS and retained in-frame rearrangements with V and J assigned. These tables miss some clones; where compared with another copy, unresolved V genes account for less than half of the shortfall, and the remainder is unexplained. The sample table contains 90,000 to 100,000 clones; only one count was recorded for about four fifths of them. Under 12% of the sample is in the top ten clones.

The sample consisted of blood. In this chain, TRBV30 is recombined with TRBJ1-5, with TRBD1 identical over 8 junction bases. This TCR derives from a woman aged 25 to 39 in good health. The DNA sequence is as follows: TGTGCCTGGAGTGTACAGGGGGGCAGCTCCAATCAGCCCCAGCATTTT. Its product reads: CAWSVQGGSSNQPQHF. The full variable domain, completed from the reference TRBV30 and TRBJ1-5 proteins outside the CDR3, reads SQTIHQWPATLVQPVGSPLSLECTVEGTSNPNLYWYRQAAGRGLQLLFYSVGIGQISSEVPQNLSASRPQDRQFILSSKKLLLSDSGFYLCAWSVQGGSSNQPQHFGDGTRLSIL.